These T cell receptor beta chains were read from a single sample in a study of blood T cell repertoires in COVID-19. Assay used: immunoSEQ multiplex PCR; TCRdb lists only in-frame clones, some missing. The sample lists 250,000 to 300,000 clones, around nine tenths seen once, with about 11% in the top ten. Sample: peripheral blood. The receptors were gathered from a woman aged 25 to 39 with COVID-19, enrolled during active disease. Both conserved end residues are part of each CDR3. D genes are given only for firm matches. Size is omitted from some rows. Given values are once, few, many or a class for expanded clones.

J: TRBJ2-7
D: TRBD1
V: TRBV19
size: -
CDR3: CASSIQGQTTEQYF
DNA: TGTGCCAGTAGTATACAGGGACAGACGACCGAGCAGTACTTC

J: TRBJ2-2
D: -
V: TRBV28
size: -
CDR3: CASSVLGGTGELFF
DNA: TGTGCCAGCAGTGTACTAGGGGGTACCGGGGAGCTGTTTTTT

J: TRBJ1-1
D: -
V: TRBV6-5
size: -
CDR3: CASSYGRYTEAFF
DNA: TGTGCCAGCAGTTACGGGCGTTACACTGAAGCTTTCTTT

J: TRBJ1-1
D: -
V: TRBV5-1
size: -
CDR3: CASSSEGRGTEAFF
DNA: TGCGCCAGCAGCTCTGAGGGAAGGGGGACTGAAGCTTTCTTT

J: TRBJ1-2
D: TRBD1
V: TRBV9
size: -
CDR3: CASSAVRQGSGYTF
DNA: TGTGCCAGCAGCGCCGTAAGACAGGGGAGTGGCTACACCTTC

J: TRBJ2-7
D: -
V: TRBV15
size: -
CDR3: CATSRGTSYEQYF
DNA: TGTGCCACCAGCAGAGGGACTTCCTACGAGCAGTACTTC

J: TRBJ1-3
D: TRBD1
V: TRBV18
size: -
CDR3: CASSPTGANGNTIYF
DNA: TGTGCCAGCTCACCGACAGGGGCCAACGGAAACACCATATATTTT

J: TRBJ1-3
D: -
V: TRBV19
size: -
CDR3: CASTVNGVSGNTIYF
DNA: TGTGCCAGTACGGTGAACGGAGTCTCTGGAAACACCATATATTTT

J: TRBJ2-7
D: TRBD1
V: TRBV9
size: -
CDR3: CASSVGTGVRGYEQYF
DNA: TGTGCCAGCAGCGTCGGGACAGGGGTAAGGGGATACGAGCAGTACTTC

J: TRBJ2-1
D: TRBD2
V: TRBV7-2
size: -
CDR3: CASSPRMLAVDNEQFF
DNA: TGTGCCAGCAGCCCAAGGATGCTAGCGGTGGATAATGAGCAGTTCTTC

J: TRBJ2-5
D: -
V: TRBV4-1
size: -
CDR3: CASSQGWTAQETQYF
DNA: TGCGCCAGCAGCCAGGGATGGACTGCCCAAGAGACCCAGTACTTC

J: TRBJ1-3
D: -
V: TRBV10-3
size: -
CDR3: CAISETQVGSGNTIYF
DNA: TGTGCCATCAGTGAGACACAGGTTGGCTCTGGAAACACCATATATTTT

J: TRBJ2-2
D: TRBD2
V: TRBV10-1
size: -
CDR3: CASSESAGDGELFF
DNA: TGCGCCAGCAGTGAGTCCGCGGGGGACGGGGAGCTGTTTTTT

J: TRBJ1-6
D: -
V: TRBV27
size: -
CDR3: CASRWGGDSPLHF
DNA: TGTGCCAGCAGGTGGGGGGGGGATTCACCCCTCCACTTT

J: TRBJ1-2
D: TRBD1
V: TRBV5-1
size: -
CDR3: CASSEGQNYGYTF
DNA: TGCGCCAGCAGCGAGGGACAGAATTATGGCTACACCTTC

J: TRBJ1-2
D: -
V: TRBV9
size: -
CDR3: CASSAGWGVGLNYGYTF
DNA: TGTGCCAGCAGCGCGGGCTGGGGGGTCGGACTTAACTATGGCTACACCTTC

J: TRBJ2-5
D: TRBD2
V: TRBV7-2
size: -
CDR3: CASSPSGSIGETQYF
DNA: TGTGCCAGCAGCCCTAGCGGGAGTATCGGAGAGACCCAGTACTTC

J: TRBJ2-7
D: TRBD2
V: TRBV7-6
size: -
CDR3: CASSFGLAASSYEQYF
DNA: TGTGCCAGCAGCTTCGGACTAGCGGCGAGCTCCTACGAGCAGTACTTC

J: TRBJ1-5
D: -
V: TRBV6-1
size: -
CDR3: CASSEAVGGGAYSNQPQHF
DNA: TGTGCCAGCAGTGAAGCGGTTGGTGGAGGGGCGTATAGCAATCAGCCCCAGCATTTT

J: TRBJ2-7
D: -
V: TRBV7-9
size: -
CDR3: CASSLANREHEQYF
DNA: TGTGCCAGCAGCTTAGCGAACAGGGAACACGAGCAGTACTTC

J: TRBJ2-3
D: -
V: TRBV7-2
size: -
CDR3: CASSAGQLDTQYF
DNA: TGTGCCAGCAGCGCCGGACAGTTGGATACGCAGTATTTT

J: TRBJ1-2
D: -
V: TRBV4-3
size: -
CDR3: CASSQGYGGGYGYTF
DNA: TGCGCCAGCAGCCAGGGGTATGGGGGGGGCTATGGCTACACCTTC

J: TRBJ1-5
D: -
V: TRBV3-1/TRBV3-2
size: -
CDR3: CASSPHTDVGAQHF
DNA: TGTGCCAGCAGCCCTCATACGGATGTGGGAGCCCAGCATTTT

J: TRBJ1-3
D: TRBD1
V: TRBV11-2
size: -
CDR3: CASSLGDRGGNTIYF
DNA: TGTGCCAGCAGCTTAGGGGACAGGGGTGGAAACACCATATATTTT

J: TRBJ1-2
D: -
V: TRBV10-3
size: once
CDR3: CAISEQADTDGYTF
DNA: TGTGCCATCAGTGAACAGGCGGATACGGATGGCTACACCTTC